The T cell receptor beta chain described here comes from a study of vaccination effects on CD4 cells after COVID-19 (dated by TCRdb to 2022 to 2024). Context from the whole study: Post-vaccine samples across the study were collected a median of 72 days after the second dose, with a range of 14 to 241. SARS-CoV-2 spike-specific CD4+ TCR repertoires were compared before and after mRNA vaccination in COVID-19 convalescent patients and in infection-naive vaccine recipients. The full study included over 8 COVID-19 convalescent patients and several SARS-CoV-2-naive healthy vaccine recipients. Cultures from other donors in the study were sequenced with the Oncomine TCR Beta short-read assay on an Illumina iSeq 100.

In the ViraFEST assay, PBMC were stimulated with viral peptide pools, and TCR sequencing was then used to find antigen-specific CD4+ T cell clonotypes based on their expansion. After 10 days of culture, CD4+ T cells were isolated with the EasySep CD4+ T cell isolation kit. Each participant got two doses of an mRNA SARS-CoV-2 vaccine, either BNT162b2 or mRNA-1273. The absence of prior SARS-CoV-2 infection in healthy vaccine recipients was confirmed by negative nucleocapsid antibodies before and after vaccination. Each well held more than 1.5 million PBMC cultured in IMDM containing roughly 5% human AB serum, approximately 10 IU/ml IL-2 and gentamicin, along with roughly 10 ug/ml peptides. On days 3 and 7, half of the culture medium was replaced with fresh IL-2-containing medium. Unless otherwise noted, each peptide stimulation condition was cultured in triplicate wells. PBMC were separated from whole blood using Ficoll-Paque Plus gradient centrifugation and were then either cryopreserved at -140C or used fresh. The overlapping peptide pools covered the spike proteins of SARS-CoV-2 and of the common cold coronaviruses HCoV-NL63, HCoV-OC43 and HCoV-229E. The QIAamp micro DNA kit was used to extract genomic DNA from the cultured CD4+ T cells.

The library was built by means of the immunoSEQ multiplex PCR assay. DNA from the cultured and isolated CD4+ T cells underwent TCR beta CDR3 sequencing. The authors' pipeline ran thus. Non-productive TCR sequences were discarded, and reads were trimmed to the CDR3 region, with only CDR3s of 7 or more amino acids retained. The MANAFEST web app was used to pick out antigen-specific clonotypes by comparing their expansion in peptide wells with that in reference cultures. To count as positive, a clone had to show expansion at FDR<0.05 compared with the reference and with all other wells, an odds ratio above 5, and a frequency above 0.1% in two replicate wells. A clonotype was defined as cross-reactive if the clonotype was significantly expanded both in SARS-CoV-2 spike wells and in at least one common cold coronavirus spike condition. Using the stringdist R package, CDR3 similarity was measured by Levenshtein distance, and unrooted trees were constructed with ape in R 3.6.1. Here the immuneACCESS table is served through TCRdb, limited to in-frame sequences with V and J called. Missing clones are a known gap in these copies; in checked studies unresolved V genes cover under half, and the rest lacks a known reason. The V and J calls and clone size come from that table; D and trimming were worked out from the DNA. The sample contains tens of thousands of clones, approximately 80% of them found a single time. Roughly 5% of the sample is taken by the ten largest.

The V end loses 3 bases and the J end loses 4 bases, and a stretch of 12 bases separates them. There are 14 amino acids in the CDR3, from cysteine to phenylalanine inclusive. Kept here is only the CDR3 DNA, which spans 42 bases and is read in frame from base 1. The germline V gene (reference sequence) yields LNHDA for CDR1 and SQIVND for CDR2. Here is what the overall study found, with its caveats: Marked clonal contraction was observed in both infection-induced and vaccine-induced clones at late post-vaccination timepoints, consistent with waning T cell responses. Limitations of the study were the small number of convalescent patients and the absence of early post-infection timepoints. In healthy vaccine recipients, vaccine-induced clones were almost all SARS-CoV-2 mono-reactive, with only 1 of 255 being cross-reactive with common cold coronaviruses.

On this clone itself: Its antigen is still unknown. Within one base of it there is no much larger clone, and no base qualities were kept.

The receptor's source is a human donor who received a COVID-19 vaccine. Some clones in this sample may be carry-over from other donors' samples. The sequence joins TRBV19 to TRBJ1-2; the D gene cannot be resolved reliably. The sequencing here drew on CD4+ T cells from PBMCs cultured with SARS-CoV-2 spike peptides, taken after COVID-19 vaccination. In light of the paper, this sample's cell subset or site label describes: SARS-CoV-2 spike overlapping peptide pool stimulation. The DNA sequence follows: TGTGCCAGTAGTATGCCAGACTCCGTCTATGGCTACACCTTC. Translated, it reads CASSMPDSVYGYTF.